This entry lists 15 T cell receptor beta chains sequenced from one sample in a study of cytomegalovirus exposure and HLA in healthy donors. The PCR employed 60 Vbeta primers together with 13 Jbeta primers. Produced via immunoSEQ multiplex PCR; TCRdb's table is partial and in-frame only. The table has about 150,000 clones, roughly 68% seen once. Sample: PBMCs. These receptors came from a man younger than 45 in good health and CMV-seropositive.

The chain joins TRBV10-3 to TRBJ2-2; TRBD2 aligns across 9 bases. Trimming cost V 9 bases and J 4 bases; bases outside gene matches: 12. The CDR3 is made up of 16 amino acids. Germline CDR1 is ENHRY and CDR2 is SYGVKD. For the CDR3, the DNA is TGTGCCATGGCGGGGGGGAGCGAAAGAGGCACCGGGGAGCTGTTTTTT. This translates into CAMAGGSERGTGELFF.

V is TRBV13 and J is TRBJ2-6, with D possibly matching TRBD2 (5 bases). The germline V gene encodes CDR1 PRHDT and CDR2 FYEKMQ (reference sequence). CDR3 size: 19 residues. V was trimmed by 5 bases and J by 0 bases, leaving 20 bases between them. CDR3 in DNA: TGTGCCAGCAGCCCAACCCATCTCTCGGGGAGCTCTGGGGCCAACGTCCTGACTTTC. Protein: CASSPTHLSGSSGANVLTF.

The rearrangement joins TRBV11-2 to TRBJ1-2; 9 nucleotides line up with TRBD1. V trimming: 4 bases; J trimming: 7 bases; junction bases outside the gene matches: 19. The CDR3 consists of 18 residues. Germline V lookup: CDR1 SGHAT, CDR2 FQNNGV. For the CDR3, the DNA is TGTGCCAGCAGCTCTCTTAAAGAACAGCGGGACAGGGCTTTTGGCTACACCTTC. It specifies CASSSLKEQRDRAFGYTF.

The chain employs TRBV9 and TRBJ1-2; perhaps TRBD1 as D (6 bases). CDR1 and CDR2 from the germline V gene are SGDLS and YYNGEE. The CDR3 length is 15 residues. V lost 2 bases to trimming and J lost 0 bases, with 11 bases between them. The CDR3 nucleotides are TGTGCCAGCAGCGTGGCAGGGGCGGCTAACTATGGCTACACCTTC. Its translation is CASSVAGAANYGYTF.

This clone was picked up a small number of times. The chain couples TRBV19 to TRBJ1-2; D call uncertain. The germline gives CDR1 LNHDA, CDR2 SQIVND (reference sequence). The ends were cut back, 7 bases at V and 4 bases at J, with 16 bases in the middle. CDR3 length: 14 residues. The CDR3 is CASTPREDSYGYTF. The CDR3 nucleotides read TGTGCCAGTACCCCTAGGGAGGATAGCTATGGCTACACCTTC.

The chain uses TRBV9 and TRBJ2-2, with 8 bases aligning to TRBD2. V gave up 2 bases and J gave up 4 bases; unmatched junction bases: 10. This CDR3 is built from 17 residues. The germline gives CDR1 SGDLS, CDR2 YYNGEE. The CDR3 DNA follows: TGTGCCAGCAGCGTCAAAAGTCGGGAGGGCGGCACCGGGGAGCTGTTTTTT. It encodes CASSVKSREGGTGELFF.

This chain connects TRBV6-1 to TRBJ1-1; D gene uncertain. The V end lost 6 bases, the J end lost 10 bases, and 15 bases lay between the germline ends. Germline CDR1 is MNHNS and CDR2 is SASEGT. This CDR3 has 12 residues. CDR3 coding DNA: TGTGCCAGCAGCTTCAGTGGGGAGGGAGCTTTCTTT. As protein: CASSFSGEGAFF.

The count of this clone is one. The J gene is TRBJ2-3, the V gene TRBV5-1; D is perhaps TRBD2 (5 bases). Trimming removed 0 bases from V and 8 bases from J, with 13 bases in between. Germline-derived CDR1 and CDR2 are SGHRS and YFSETQ. This CDR3 contains 14 residues. CDR3 in amino acids: CASSLELDVGTQYF. The CDR3 DNA sequence: TGCGCCAGCAGCTTGGAACTAGATGTGGGTACGCAGTATTTT.

The J gene is TRBJ2-7, the V gene TRBV6-6; 8 bases map to TRBD2. This CDR3 comprises 16 residues. Germline trimming cut 6 bases from V and 0 bases from J; bases unmatched to any gene: 10. In germline, CDR1 is MNHNY, CDR2 SVGAGI (reference sequence). This CDR3 is CASSKTLSGNSYEQYF. The CDR3 bases are TGTGCCAGCAGCAAAACCCTTAGCGGGAACTCCTACGAGCAGTACTTC.

This clone has a handful of counts. The chain has TRBV7-9 and TRBJ1-2; D is unresolved. Trimming removed 4 bases from V and 1 base from J, with 7 bases in between. Germline CDR1 SEHNR, CDR2 FQNEAQ (reference sequence). The CDR3 has 13 residues. This CDR3 reads CASSSQNNYGYTF. As DNA, the CDR3 is TGTGCCAGCAGCTCGCAGAATAACTATGGCTACACCTTC. Combining the CDR3 with reference TRBV7-9 and TRBJ1-2 gives the whole variable domain DTGVSQNPRHKITKRGQNVTFRCDPISEHNRLYWYRQTLGQGPEFLTYFQNEAQLEKSRLLSDRFSAERPKGSFSTLEIQRTEQGDSAMYLCASSSQNNYGYTFGSGTRLTVV.

This clone appeared a single time. The chain uses TRBV4-1 and TRBJ2-5, with a tentative D call TRBD1 (6 bases). Per the germline V gene, CDR1 is MGHRA and CDR2 is YSYEKL. Trimming stripped 1 base from V and 5 bases from J, with 14 bases between. This CDR3 comprises 15 residues. CDR3 nucleotides: TGCGCCAGCAGCCAAGGGTTACAGGGATTGGAGACCCAGTACTTC. Translating it yields CASSQGLQGLETQYF.

A few counts support this clone. DNA of the CDR3: TGTGCCAGCAGCGACCAGACAGGGCTACAGTACTTC. Its protein product is CASSDQTGLQYF. The chain couples TRBV2 to TRBJ2-7; 7 bases map to TRBD1. After removal of 6 bases from V and 10 bases from J, the junction contained 9 bases not matched to a gene. The CDR3 consists of 12 residues. Germline CDR1 reads SNHLY; CDR2 reads FYNNEI.

This chain joins TRBV5-1 and TRBJ2-3; 7 nucleotides agree with TRBD1. Per the germline V gene, CDR1 is SGHRS and CDR2 is YFSETQ. This CDR3 is 14 amino acids long. The junction had 3 bases not matched to a gene; V was cut back by 4 bases and J by 1 base. CDR3 bases: TGCGCCAGCAGCCTCGGGACAGGCACAGATACGCAGTATTTT. Translation: CASSLGTGTDTQYF.

The gene calls are TRBV12-1 and TRBJ1-2. TRBV12-1 is marked as a pseudogene. This CDR3 region has 11 residues. The CDR3 nucleotides read TGTGCCCCCGGGGGGTACTATGGCTACACCTTC. This sequence encodes CAPGGYYGYTF.

The genes are TRBV19 and TRBJ2-1; D gene unclear. Deletions cut 3 bases from V and 7 bases from J, with 10 bases between. Looked up from germline, CDR1 is LNHDA and CDR2 is SQIVND (reference sequence). CDR3 length equals 13 residues. In DNA form, the CDR3 reads TGTGCCAGTAGTATGCGAGGTGGGAATGAGCAGTTCTTC. Translated: CASSMRGGNEQFF.